Below are 18 T cell receptor beta chains sequenced from a single sample in a study of OX40 agonist ivuxolimab in advanced cancers. The library was made by the immunoSEQ multiplex PCR assay. TCRdb retrieved this table from immuneACCESS and kept in-frame rearrangements only. Not all clones are present; in checked studies, unresolved V genes account for under half, and no reason is known for the remainder. This sample is represented by roughly 11,000 clones; around 78% of them were singletons. Approximately 15% of the sample belongs to the ten largest clones. The specimen was CD4+ or CD8+ T cells sorted from blood, collected in a trial of the OX40 agonist ivuxolimab. Receptor source: an adult with an advanced solid tumor such as melanoma, head and neck, liver or kidney cancer.

The DNA of the CDR3 is TGTGCCAGCAGCTACTTCACCCCGTCGCCAGCGGGGGGTTCCTACGAGCAGTACTTC. Its protein is CASSYFTPSPAGGSYEQYF. J is TRBJ2-7 and V is TRBV9; the match to TRBD2 covers 9 bases. The CDR3 has 19 residues. J was trimmed by 1 base and V by 4 bases; bases with no gene match: 18. Looked up from germline, CDR1 is SGDLS and CDR2 is YYNGEE.

The V and J genes are TRBV14 and TRBJ1-6; D ambiguous. The germline V and J ends were trimmed by 5 bases and 2 bases, with 13 bases remaining between them. This CDR3 spans 16 amino acids. CDR1 and CDR2 from the germline V gene are SGHDN and FVKESK. CDR3 sequence (DNA): TGTGCCAGCAGCTCTGGTCATAGGGCCTATAATTCACCCCTCCACTTT. It encodes CASSSGHRAYNSPLHF. The full variable domain, completed using reference TRBV14 and TRBJ1-6, is EAGVTQFPSHSVIEKGQTVTLRCDPISGHDNLYWYRRVMGKEIKFLLHFVKESKQDESGMPNNRFLAERTGGTYSTLKVQPAELEDSGVYFCASSSGHRAYNSPLHFGNGTRLTVT.

This clone has just one count. The chain joins TRBV9 to TRBJ2-5, with D perhaps TRBD1 (5 bases). The length of the CDR3 is 15 residues. Per the germline V gene, CDR1 is SGDLS and CDR2 is YYNGEE. V was clipped by 0 bases and J by 0 bases, with 9 bases between them. CDR3 in amino acids: CASSVGPGNQETQYF. The CDR3 nucleotides are TGTGCCAGCAGCGTAGGACCAGGGAACCAAGAGACCCAGTACTTC.

The rearrangement links TRBV5-8 to TRBJ2-1, with TRBD1 matching over 8 bases. Per the germline V gene, CDR1 is SGHTS and CDR2 is YDEGEE. Losses at the gene ends were 5 bases for V and 3 bases for J; bases not matched to a gene: 10. This CDR3 region has 16 residues. This CDR3 reads CASRFVPGGGYNEQFF. The CDR3 nucleotides read TGTGCCAGCAGATTTGTCCCAGGGGGCGGCTACAATGAGCAGTTCTTC.

The chain couples TRBV6-1 to TRBJ1-5; no reliable D call. Germline V gene lookup returns CDR1 MNHNS and CDR2 SASEGT. The CDR3 is 15 amino acids. V lost 2 bases, J lost 3 bases, and 11 bases lay in between. The CDR3 DNA sequence: TGTGCCAGCAGTGAATTCCACGGTGACAATCAGCCCCAGCATTTT. Protein: CASSEFHGDNQPQHF.

This chain connects TRBV7-9 to TRBJ1-5, with 9 bases lining up with TRBD1. The trim removed 4 bases at V and 3 bases at J, leaving 4 bases unmatched. The V gene's germline CDR1 is SEHNR and CDR2 FQNEAQ (reference sequence). The CDR3 is 15 amino acids. The CDR3 loop reads CASSWDREVNQPQHF. CDR3 nucleotide sequence: TGTGCCAGCAGCTGGGACAGGGAAGTCAATCAGCCCCAGCATTTT.

The chain couples TRBV6-5 to TRBJ2-7; D ambiguous. This CDR3 is 14 amino acids long. V was clipped by 6 bases and J by 2 bases, with 14 bases between them. Per the germline V gene, CDR1 is MNHEY and CDR2 is SVGAGI. In DNA form, the CDR3 reads TGTGCCAGCAGCTCCGACTTGCTAACCTACGAGCAGTACTTC. Amino acids: CASSSDLLTYEQYF.

J is TRBJ2-2 and V is TRBV7-9, with 7 bases aligning to TRBD1. The junction had 13 bases not matched to a gene; V was cut back by 4 bases and J by 5 bases. Germline V gene sequence: CDR1 SEHNR, CDR2 FQNEAQ (reference sequence). This CDR3 contains 17 residues. The CDR3: CASSSDPQGSGTGELFF. CDR3 nucleotides: TGTGCCAGCAGCTCCGATCCACAGGGGTCAGGGACCGGGGAGCTGTTTTTT.

The rearrangement uses TRBV15 and TRBJ1-1, with 8 positions matching TRBD1. CDR3 length equals 15 residues. CDR1 and CDR2 (germline): LNHNV, YYDKDF (reference sequence). Losses at the gene ends were 4 bases for V and 1 base for J; bases not matched to a gene: 5. CDR3 sequence: CATSKPTGANTEAFF. The CDR3 DNA follows: TGTGCCACCAGCAAGCCGACAGGGGCGAACACTGAAGCTTTCTTT.

The rearrangement uses TRBV9 and TRBJ2-5; D is perhaps TRBD1 or TRBD2 (6 bases each). Trimming took 6 bases from V and 5 from J, leaving 17 bases between them. CDR1 is SGDLS and CDR2 is YYNGEE in the germline V gene. The CDR3 totals 14 residues. Written as DNA, the CDR3 is TGTGCCAGCAACGATGGGGGCGGGGCGGAGACCCAGTACTTC. Protein product: CASNDGGGAETQYF.

In this sample, this clone turned up once. The chain has TRBV9 and TRBJ1-2, with D tentatively TRBD1 (5 bases). The CDR3 runs to 11 residues. Per the germline V gene, CDR1 is SGDLS and CDR2 is YYNGEE. V dropped 7 bases and J dropped 7 bases, with 11 bases sitting between them. The CDR3 coding sequence is TGTGCCAGCGGGGGGTGGGTTGGCTACACCTTC. Translation gives CASGGWVGYTF.

The chain employs TRBV7-9 and TRBJ2-1, with 9 bases that match TRBD1. The CDR3 covers 16 residues. CDR1 SEHNR and CDR2 FQNEAQ come from the germline V gene (reference sequence). V trimming: 8 bases; J trimming: 7 bases; junction bases outside the gene matches: 15. The CDR3 DNA follows: TGTGCCAGCGTCCCTTTCCGGGACAGGGATGAAAATGAGCAGTTCTTC. It codes for CASVPFRDRDENEQFF. The complete variable domain, with remaining parts taken from reference TRBV7-9 and TRBJ2-1, reads DTGVSQNPRHKITKRGQNVTFRCDPISEHNRLYWYRQTLGQGPEFLTYFQNEAQLEKSRLLSDRFSAERPKGSFSTLEIQRTEQGDSAMYLCASVPFRDRDENEQFFGPGTRLTVL.

V and J are TRBV12-5 and TRBJ2-1, with TRBD2 as a possible D gene (5 bases). The V end lost 0 bases, the J end lost 9 bases, and 9 bases lay between the germline ends. This CDR3 spans 13 amino acids. Germline loops: CDR1 LGHNT, CDR2 FRNRAP. The CDR3 nucleotides are TGTGCTAGTGGTTTGGTAGCGGCTAGTGAGCAGTTCTTC. Translating gives CASGLVAASEQFF.

V usage is TRBV19 and J usage is TRBJ1-1; D is unclear. This CDR3 is built from 14 residues. CDR1 and CDR2 (germline): LNHDA, SQIVND (reference sequence). V lost 3 bases, J lost 4 bases, and 12 bases lay in between. The CDR3 protein is CASSIRVLTTEAFF. CDR3 sequence (DNA): TGTGCCAGTAGTATTCGGGTCCTGACCACTGAAGCTTTCTTT.

This clone has just a few counts. V and J are TRBV11-3 and TRBJ1-1; a weak D match, TRBD1 (5 bases). Germline assignment: CDR1 SGHNT and CDR2 YENEEA. V lost 5 bases, J lost 1 base, and 5 bases lay in between. This CDR3 contains 12 residues. The CDR3 spells CASSQGNTEAFF. The CDR3 nucleotides read TGTGCCAGCAGCCAGGGGAACACTGAAGCTTTCTTT.

This clone was seen once. The V gene is TRBV6-5, the J gene TRBJ2-3; D unresolved. This CDR3 contains 12 residues. Trimming pared 0 bases from V and 5 bases from J, leaving 3 bases between. CDR1 and CDR2 from the germline V gene are MNHEY and SVGAGI. CDR3: CASSYSRDTQYF. Written as DNA, the CDR3 is TGTGCCAGCAGTTACTCGAGAGATACGCAGTATTTT.

The rearrangement joins TRBV7-6 to TRBJ2-1, with 12 bases aligning to TRBD2. Germline CDR1 is SGHVS and CDR2 is FNYEAQ. With 3 bases clipped from V and 0 bases from J, the junction kept 12 bases outside the gene matches. The CDR3 runs to 20 residues. CDR3 DNA sequence: TGTGCCAGCAGCTTGGGACCCCCTAGCGGGAGGGAGCCCTCCTACAATGAGCAGTTCTTC. This sequence encodes CASSLGPPSGREPSYNEQFF.

The rearrangement joins TRBV27 to TRBJ2-1; no clear D gene. The CDR3 runs to 14 residues. The V end was cut by 5 bases, the J end by 5 bases, with 13 bases between. Germline V gives CDR1 MNHEY, CDR2 SMNVEV (reference sequence). The CDR3 coding sequence is TGTGCCAGCAGTGCCGCGGCCACCCACAATGAGCAGTTCTTC. Amino acid sequence: CASSAAATHNEQFF.